Listed below are T cell receptor beta chains from one sample, sequenced in a study of T-cell reconstitution after alpha-beta-depleted transplantation in children. In TCRdb, the PCR reads were re-called with MiXCR into one record per CDR3 protein. The sample has over 85,000 distinct CDR3 sequences; approximately 6% are singletons. This material consisted of PBMCs, mostly from graft donor cells, taken 60 days after TCRalphabeta/CD19-depleted stem cell transplant. The receptors shown here come from a female patient between 2 and 15 years old who had a stem cell transplant for Fanconi anemia, so the T cells may come from the graft donor. Each CDR3 is given with its conserved first and last residue. The order of the fields is J gene, V gene, clone size, D gene, CDR3 protein, CDR3 DNA. The D gene is left open where the match is weak. Clone size is not always given. Where it is, it says once, few, many or a class for expanded clones.

J gene: TRBJ1-1; V gene: TRBV12-3/TRBV12-4; clone size: few; D gene: -; CDR3 protein: CASSQTENTEAFF; CDR3 DNA: TGTGCCAGCAGCCAGACAGAGAACACTGAAGCTTTCTTT
J gene: TRBJ1-3; V gene: TRBV5-1; clone size: few; D gene: -; CDR3 protein: CASSLPGSGNTIYF; CDR3 DNA: TGCGCCAGCAGCTTGCCAGGTTCTGGAAACACCATATATTTT
J gene: TRBJ2-7; V gene: TRBV28; clone size: many; D gene: -; CDR3 protein: CASSLPTPYEQYF; CDR3 DNA: TGTGCCAGCAGTCTACCGACGCCTTACGAGCAGTACTTC
J gene: TRBJ2-1; V gene: TRBV7-2; clone size: -; D gene: -; CDR3 protein: CASSLEGGTIYNEQFF; CDR3 DNA: TGTGCCAGCAGCTTAGAAGGCGGAACCATCTACAATGAGCAGTTCTTC
J gene: TRBJ2-7; V gene: TRBV24-1; clone size: many; D gene: -; CDR3 protein: CATPPGPLYEQYF; CDR3 DNA: TGTGCCACACCTCCGGGGCCCCTCTACGAGCAGTACTTC
J gene: TRBJ1-1; V gene: TRBV7-9; clone size: few; D gene: -; CDR3 protein: CASIPVVGAEAFF; CDR3 DNA: TGTGCCAGCATCCCCGTGGTTGGGGCTGAAGCTTTCTTT
J gene: TRBJ2-3; V gene: TRBV20-1; clone size: many; D gene: TRBD2; CDR3 protein: CSARVSSSGGLDTQYF; CDR3 DNA: TGCAGTGCTAGAGTCTCGTCGAGCGGGGGTCTAGATACGCAGTATTTT
J gene: TRBJ2-3; V gene: TRBV20-1; clone size: many; D gene: -; CDR3 protein: CSAPSPGGITDTQYF; CDR3 DNA: TGCAGTGCCCCCTCGCCCGGGGGCATCACAGATACGCAGTATTTT
J gene: TRBJ2-5; V gene: TRBV20-1; clone size: many; D gene: -; CDR3 protein: CSAVLGAALLETQYF; CDR3 DNA: TGCAGTGCCGTCCTGGGAGCGGCTCTTTTAGAGACCCAGTACTTC
J gene: TRBJ2-7; V gene: TRBV20-1; clone size: many; D gene: -; CDR3 protein: CSARPWPGSYEQYF; CDR3 DNA: TGCAGTGCTAGACCCTGGCCGGGCTCCTACGAGCAGTACTTC
J gene: TRBJ2-5; V gene: TRBV21-1; clone size: few; D gene: -; CDR3 protein: CASSKVGTSGSLRKETQYF; CDR3 DNA: TGTGCCAGCAGCAAAGTAGGGACTAGCGGGAGTTTAAGGAAAGAGACCCAGTACTTC
J gene: TRBJ1-1; V gene: TRBV6-1; clone size: many; D gene: TRBD1; CDR3 protein: CASSDLTGEPEAFF; CDR3 DNA: TGTGCCAGCAGTGACCTCACAGGGGAGCCTGAAGCTTTCTTT
J gene: TRBJ2-2; V gene: TRBV6-4; clone size: many; D gene: -; CDR3 protein: CASSDKNTGELFF; CDR3 DNA: TGTGCCAGCAGTGACAAGAACACCGGGGAGCTGTTTTTT
J gene: TRBJ2-2; V gene: TRBV6-5; clone size: many; D gene: -; CDR3 protein: CASSYSIRGDTGELFF; CDR3 DNA: TGTGCCAGCAGTTACTCGATAAGGGGGGACACCGGGGAGCTGTTTTTT